The rows below give T cell receptor beta chains drawn from one sample of a study of T-cell memory formation after mild COVID-19. TCRdb redid the calling of the 5' RACE reads with MiXCR, one entry per CDR3 protein. The sample holds about 560,000 distinct CDR3 sequences, under 20% seen once. The specimen was PBMCs or a T cell subset sorted from them (not recorded which). These TCRs come from an adult woman who had mild COVID-19 (a few samples of this study predate the infection). Cell type and time point are not known. CDR3s leave out the opening cysteine and the closing phenylalanine or tryptophan.

>10|TRBJ2-5|TRBV5-1
ASSREQETQY
>10|TRBJ2-1|TRBV7-2
ASSLVLTEQF
>12|TRBJ1-1|TRBV7-9
ASSQTGVSTEAF
>14|TRBJ2-3|TRBV11-1
ASSPQLEGVTDTQY
>12|TRBJ2-1|TRBV6-5
ASSSHQEDNEQF
>14|TRBJ2-2|TRBV4-3
ASSQDPPGATGELF
>14|TRBJ2-4|TRBV2
ASTRQELRAKNIQY
>9|TRBJ2-5|TRBV24-1
ATSDLVGQY
>12|TRBJ1-2|TRBV12-3/TRBV12-4
ASSFGTDNYGYT
>13|TRBJ2-3|TRBV27
ASRFGEPSTDTQY
>10|TRBJ2-1|TRBV7-3
ASSPSLREWS
>17|TRBJ1-5|TRBV7-8
ASSVGRQGWEDSNQPQH
>13|TRBJ1-2|TRBV4-2
ASSQVTGVNYGYT
>10|TRBJ2-7|TRBV6-1
ASSVEFYEQY
>14|TRBJ2-1|TRBV5-6
ASRARDRGTYNEQF
>16|TRBJ2-2|TRBV12-3/TRBV12-4
ASSLAGRDGTKAGELF
>12|TRBJ2-1|TRBV5-4
ASSLTGHRNEQF
>10|TRBJ2-3|TRBV15
ATSPGTDTQY
>14|TRBJ1-1|TRBV4-3
ASSQGSGQGARGAF
>10|TRBJ2-7|TRBV20-1
SAGLAGYEQY
>13|TRBJ2-7|TRBV3-1
ASSPWDRRSYEQY
>11|TRBJ1-3|TRBV12-3/TRBV12-4
ASSFNGKNTIY
>13|TRBJ2-7|TRBV2
ASSSDGHRRYEQY
>13|TRBJ2-5|TRBV12-3/TRBV12-4
ASSLRGSLLETQY
>11|TRBJ2-1|TRBV20-1
SARLTNYNEQF
>11|TRBJ2-3|TRBV5-5
ASSPQVADTQY
>11|TRBJ2-7|TRBV30
AWSVDRGHEQY
>21|TRBJ2-4|TRBV3-1
ASSQEGVRGPATRSRAKNIQY
>11|TRBJ2-1|TRBV6-5
ASRKDSAGEQF
>13|TRBJ1-2|TRBV6-5
ASTQAWGSNYGYT
>11|TRBJ2-7|TRBV10-3
AISEGQGYEQY
>12|TRBJ2-7|TRBV7-9
ASTLSEGSYEQY
>19|TRBJ2-2|TRBV20-1
SAPGQGTSAASGGRVGELF
>14|TRBJ2-3|TRBV12-3/TRBV12-4
ASSRLAYPSSDTQY
>14|TRBJ2-7|TRBV10-3
AIRQTGSPSPYEQY
>14|TRBJ1-5|TRBV20-1
SASPPRTDSNQPQH
>13|TRBJ2-1|TRBV10-3
AISEGSSSYNEQF
>13|TRBJ1-1|TRBV6-5
ASSPWEGRHTEAF
>16|TRBJ2-2|TRBV18
ASSPRSNLRTNTGELF
>12|TRBJ2-1|TRBV7-2
ASSLVLWTGGEF
>16|TRBJ1-2|TRBV12-3/TRBV12-4
ASSLAPGQPRVDYGYT
>13|TRBJ2-7|TRBV29-1
SVVSPGTGFYEQY
>13|TRBJ1-2|TRBV5-1
ASSLDQGAYYGYT
>12|TRBJ2-1|TRBV7-9
ASSSRGRGNEQF
>12|TRBJ1-2|TRBV24-1
ATSDPDGAHGYT
>9|TRBJ2-5|TRBV12-3/TRBV12-4
ASSLGETQY
>16|TRBJ2-1|TRBV5-1
ASSFAVGATGSYNEQF
>11|TRBJ1-6|TRBV7-9
ASRRLGNSPLH
>14|TRBJ2-3|TRBV15
ATSFRLPIAPDTQY
>15|TRBJ2-5|TRBV5-1
ASSQGLAGVWQETQY